This TCR beta chain was recovered during a study of cytomegalovirus exposure and HLA in healthy donors. Whole-study context: About 85 million unique TCR sequences came from HLA-typed donors in an early release. General study results and limits: Presence/absence results assume similar sequencing depth per donor, which may not hold.

Primers: 60 Vbeta forward and 13 Jbeta reverse. Profiled with immunoSEQ multiplex PCR; TCRdb holds only in-frame clones, not every one. The table shows around 170,000 clones, with 75% to 90% occurring only once. Trimming left V 4 bases short and J 1 base short, with 16 bases between. The CDR3 extends over 16 amino acids. CDR1 is LNHDA, CDR2 SQIVND, per germline (reference sequence). A remark on this clone: Its antigen remains unidentified.

The source is a man aged 35 to 55 in good health and CMV-seropositive. This chain connects TRBV19 to TRBJ1-1, with D unresolved. The sequenced material came from PBMCs. CDR3 sequence (DNA): TGTGCCAGTAGTACTGCTCGTCGCCCAGGGAACACTGAAGCTTTCTTT. Its translation: CASSTARRPGNTEAFF.